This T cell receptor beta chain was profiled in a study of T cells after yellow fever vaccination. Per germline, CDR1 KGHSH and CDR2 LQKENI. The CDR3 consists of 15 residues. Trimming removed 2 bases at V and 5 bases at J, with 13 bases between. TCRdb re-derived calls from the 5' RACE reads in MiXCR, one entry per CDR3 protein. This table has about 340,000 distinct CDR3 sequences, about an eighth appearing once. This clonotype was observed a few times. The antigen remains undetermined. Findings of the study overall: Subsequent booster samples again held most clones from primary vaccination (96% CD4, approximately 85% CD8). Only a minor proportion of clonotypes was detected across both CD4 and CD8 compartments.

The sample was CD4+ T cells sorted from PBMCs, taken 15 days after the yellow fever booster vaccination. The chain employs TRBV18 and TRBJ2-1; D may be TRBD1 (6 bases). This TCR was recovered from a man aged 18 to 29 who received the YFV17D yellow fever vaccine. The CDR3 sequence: CASSPYRDNDNEQFF. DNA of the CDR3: TGTGCCAGCTCACCATACCGGGACAACGACAATGAGCAGTTCTTC.